This entry lists 9 T cell receptor beta chains sequenced from one sample in a study of neurological immune-mediated disorders. In TCRdb, the 5' RACE reads were re-called with MiXCR into one record per CDR3 protein. This table has roughly 50,000 distinct CDR3 sequences, around 17% appearing once. The sample comprised PBMCs. All receptors come from a man aged 60 to 75 in good health.

This clonotype was recorded many times. The rearrangement uses TRBV5-1 and TRBJ2-7; possible D gene TRBD1, 6 bases. Trimming shortened V by 1 base and J by 4 bases, and 15 bases separated the two germline ends. This CDR3 has 15 amino acids. CDR1 is SGHRS and CDR2 is YFSETQ in the germline V gene. CDR3 nucleotide sequence: TGCGCCAGCAGCTTGATGAGGGGGAATCCATACGAGCAGTACTTC. It is translated as CASSLMRGNPYEQYF.

This clonotype was seen more than once but under ten times. This sequence joins TRBV20-1 and TRBJ2-3; D possibly corresponds to TRBD1 (5 bases). The CDR3 covers 14 residues. The germline V and J ends were trimmed by 3 bases and 2 bases, with 12 bases remaining between them. The V gene's germline CDR1 is DFQATT and CDR2 SNEGSKA (reference sequence). The CDR3 loop is CSASPGQVTDTQYF. As DNA, the CDR3 is TGCAGTGCTAGTCCTGGACAAGTCACAGATACGCAGTATTTT.

The chain links TRBV29-1 to TRBJ2-1; D is possibly TRBD2 (6 bases). V shed 2 bases and J shed 5 bases, with 10 bases lying between them. The CDR3 consists of 13 residues. Germline lookup yields CDR1 SQVTM and CDR2 ANQGSEA. This chain's CDR3 is CSVEWRVHNEQFF. The CDR3 DNA is TGCAGCGTTGAATGGAGGGTTCACAATGAGCAGTTCTTC.

This clonotype was recorded many times. This sequence joins TRBV12-3 or TRBV12-4 and TRBJ1-1, with 8 bases lining up with TRBD1. This CDR3 spans 15 amino acids. V trimming: 5 bases; J trimming: 1 base; junction bases outside the gene matches: 6. The CDR3 nucleotides read TGTGCCAGCAGTCCCCCAGGGGGCCGGAACACTGAAGCTTTCTTT. It yields the protein CASSPPGGRNTEAFF.

This clonotype was counted at least ten times. This chain joins TRBV20-1 and TRBJ2-1; D assignment may be TRBD1 or TRBD2 (5 bases each). The CDR3 contains 17 residues. Trimming took 5 bases from V and 0 from J, leaving 20 bases between them. Germline loops: CDR1 DFQATT, CDR2 SNEGSKA (reference sequence). Written as DNA, the CDR3 is TGCAGTGCTTCCGAGGGGACGGGATTCAACTCCTACAATGAGCAGTTCTTC. Translated: CSASEGTGFNSYNEQFF.

In this sample, this clonotype turned up a few times. V is TRBV7-2 and J is TRBJ2-3; D is undetermined. This CDR3 is built from 16 residues. Trimming shortened V by 1 base and J by 2 bases, and 13 bases separated the two germline ends. Germline CDR1 reads SGHTA; CDR2 reads FQGNSA. This chain's CDR3 is CASSLGAGLHTDTQYF. The DNA for the CDR3 is TGTGCCAGCAGCTTAGGGGCAGGCCTCCACACAGATACGCAGTATTTT.

There are a few counts of this clonotype. V is TRBV7-3 and J is TRBJ1-6; 10 nucleotides align to TRBD1. Germline V gives CDR1 SGHTA, CDR2 FQGTGA. There are 15 residues in the CDR3. J gave up 13 bases and V 0 bases, and 6 bases lay outside the gene matches. CDR3: CASSLTPRGQGPLHF. In nucleotides, the CDR3 is TGTGCCAGCAGCTTAACACCGCGGGGACAGGGGCCCCTCCACTTT.

This clonotype has a count of ten or more. J is TRBJ2-7 and V is TRBV12-3 or TRBV12-4, with 15 bases lining up with TRBD2. The CDR3 runs to 16 residues. The ends lost 6 bases at V and 7 bases at J; junction bases unmatched: 10. The CDR3 reads CASSLGLAGGSGEQYF. CDR3 coding DNA: TGTGCCAGCAGCCTAGGACTAGCGGGAGGGTCGGGGGAGCAGTACTTC.

This clonotype was seen only a few times. Written as DNA, the CDR3 is TGCAGTGCCAACGAACAGGGGCTAGCTACGACGCAGTACTTC. It yields the protein CSANEQGLATTQYF. V gene TRBV20-1 combines with J gene TRBJ2-7; 7 positions agree with TRBD1. The germline CDR1 and CDR2 sequences are DFQATT and SNEGSKA (reference sequence). The CDR3 is 14 residues long. V shed 6 bases, J shed 9 bases, and the junction held 17 bases outside the gene matches.